One and the same sample provided the 25 T cell receptor beta chains below, sequenced in a study of cytomegalovirus exposure and HLA in healthy donors. PCR involved 60 Vbeta and 13 Jbeta primers. TCRdb's table, derived via immunoSEQ multiplex PCR, lists solely in-frame clones and lacks some. Of 100,000 to 120,000 clones listed, around 88% are singletons. The sample taken for sequencing was PBMCs. These TCRs come from a man aged 40-50 years in good health and CMV-seronegative.

The chain is built from TRBV7-2 and TRBJ1-1; maybe TRBD1 (5 bases). Germline V lookup: CDR1 SGHTA, CDR2 FQGNSA. The CDR3 consists of 14 residues. Trimming took 1 base from V and 0 from J, leaving 6 bases between them. In nucleotides, the CDR3 is TGTGCCAGCAGCTTAGGCAGGGTGAACACTGAAGCTTTCTTT. Its protein is CASSLGRVNTEAFF.

V and J are TRBV5-1 and TRBJ2-3; TRBD2 matches 8 bases. CDR1 is SGHRS, CDR2 YFSETQ, per germline. The CDR3 totals 15 residues. Losses at the gene ends were 4 bases for V and 1 base for J; bases not matched to a gene: 5. The CDR3 sequence: CASSAIAGRTDTQYF. The CDR3, as DNA: TGCGCCAGCAGCGCAATAGCGGGGCGCACAGATACGCAGTATTTT. Combining the CDR3 with reference TRBV5-1 and TRBJ2-3 gives the whole variable domain KAGVTQTPRYLIKTRGQQVTLSCSPISGHRSVSWYQQTPGQGLQFLFEYFSETQRNKGNFPGRFSGRQFSNSRSEMNVSTLELGDSALYLCASSAIAGRTDTQYFGPGTRLTVL.

The chain combines TRBV18 with TRBJ1-5; D unresolved. The V end lost 5 bases, the J end lost 0 bases, and 14 bases lay between the germline ends. Germline lookup yields CDR1 KGHSH and CDR2 LQKENI. CDR3 size: 16 residues. The CDR3 loop reads CASSATTGISNQPQHF. In DNA form, the CDR3 reads TGTGCCAGCTCAGCAACAACCGGGATTAGCAATCAGCCCCAGCATTTT.

The genes are TRBV7-3 and TRBJ2-1, with D perhaps TRBD1 (6 bases). The CDR3 has 16 residues. Trimming removed 8 bases at V and 0 bases at J, with 17 bases between. Per the germline V gene, CDR1 is SGHTA and CDR2 is FQGTGA. In DNA, the CDR3 is TGTGCCAGCTCAGACTGGGGGCGAGGCTCCTACAATGAGCAGTTCTTC. Encoded protein: CASSDWGRGSYNEQFF. The full variable domain, completed using reference TRBV7-3 and TRBJ2-1, is GAGVSQTPSNKVTEKGKYVELRCDPISGHTALYWYRQSLGQGPEFLIYFQGTGAADDSGLPNDRFFAVRPEGSVSTLKIQRTERGDSAVYLCASSDWGRGSYNEQFFGPGTRLTVL.

The CDR3 DNA reads TGTGCCAGCAGCAATCGACTACAGGGGAACACTGAAGCTTTCTTT. Its protein product is CASSNRLQGNTEAFF. This rearrangement joins TRBV7-8 to TRBJ1-1; D possibly corresponds to TRBD1 (6 bases). V lost 5 bases to trimming and J lost 1 base, with 14 bases between them. Germline CDR1 and CDR2: SGHVS and FQNEAQ. This CDR3 region has 15 residues.

This chain uses TRBV19 with TRBJ1-2; D may be TRBD1 (5 bases). Germline lookup yields CDR1 LNHDA and CDR2 SQIVND (reference sequence). The CDR3 spans 16 residues. The ends were cut back, 3 bases at V and 0 bases at J, with 14 bases in the middle. CDR3: CASSIGTGRANYGYTF. DNA of the CDR3: TGTGCCAGTAGTATTGGAACAGGCCGAGCTAACTATGGCTACACCTTC.

V is TRBV28 and J is TRBJ1-1; 8 bases align to TRBD1. V dropped 3 bases and J dropped 10; count of bases not matched to a gene: 10. The CDR3 length is 14 residues. CDR1 is MDHEN and CDR2 is SYDVKM in the germline V gene. The CDR3 DNA follows: TGTGCCAGCAGTTTGGATCAGGGGGCGCCGGGAGCTTTCTTT. Translated, it gives CASSLDQGAPGAFF.

The V gene is TRBV30, the J gene TRBJ1-5, with TRBD1 matching 9 bases. V lost 3 bases and J lost 2; bases outside the gene matches: 5. Germline lookup yields CDR1 GTSNPN and CDR2 SVGIG (reference sequence). The CDR3 is 15 residues long. CDR3 coding DNA: TGTGCCTGGAGCGGACAGGGGACGCGCAATCAGCCCCAGCATTTT. Translating it yields CAWSGQGTRNQPQHF.

The genes are TRBV29-1 and TRBJ2-5; no clear D gene. V dropped 6 bases and J dropped 1 base, with 15 bases sitting between them. This CDR3 contains 14 residues. Germline CDR1 SQVTM, CDR2 ANQGSEA. The CDR3 spells CSVPQDSVQETQYF. The CDR3 DNA reads TGCAGCGTCCCTCAGGATTCCGTCCAAGAGACCCAGTACTTC. Looking up the rest from reference TRBV29-1 and TRBJ2-5 gives the full variable domain: SAVISQKPSRDICQRGTSLTIQCQVDSQVTMMFWYRQQPGQSLTLIATANQGSEATYESGFVIDKFPISRPNLTFSTLTVSNMSPEDSSIYLCSVPQDSVQETQYFGPGTRLLVL.

The rearrangement joins TRBV4-1 to TRBJ2-7; D perhaps matches TRBD1 (6 bases). Germline V gene sequence: CDR1 MGHRA, CDR2 YSYEKL. Trimming pared 0 bases from V and 2 bases from J, leaving 11 bases between. The CDR3 contains 15 residues. The CDR3 here is CASSQEGQGPYEQYF. The CDR3 nucleotides are TGCGCCAGCAGCCAAGAAGGGCAGGGGCCCTACGAGCAGTACTTC.

This sequence joins TRBV25-1 and TRBJ2-3, with 10 nucleotides matching TRBD1. The germline CDR1 and CDR2 sequences are MGHDK and SYGVNS. The CDR3 extends over 16 amino acids. V lost 7 bases, J lost 3 bases, and 10 bases stayed unmatched. Written as DNA, the CDR3 is TGTGCCAGCAAACCCGACAGGGGGCCGAGAACAGATACGCAGTATTTT. As protein: CASKPDRGPRTDTQYF.

This chain uses TRBV4-3 with TRBJ2-7, with 9 bases matching TRBD1. The germline V gene has CDR1 LGHNA and CDR2 YSLEER. J lost 7 bases, V lost 0 bases, and 13 bases had no gene match. This CDR3 is 17 amino acids long. The CDR3 bases are TGCGCCAGCAGCCAAGATCTTCGTGGGACAGGGTATTTGGAGCAGTACTTC. Translation gives CASSQDLRGTGYLEQYF.

DNA of the CDR3: TGTGCCAGTAGTAACAGGGCAAATTCACCCCTCCACTTT. It yields the protein CASSNRANSPLHF. The J gene is TRBJ1-6, the V gene TRBV19, with D maybe TRBD1 (6 bases). The CDR3 consists of 13 residues. V gave up 4 bases and J gave up 7 bases, with 8 bases separating them. Looked up from germline, CDR1 is LNHDA and CDR2 is SQIVND (reference sequence).

The chain couples TRBV6-5 to TRBJ1-2, with D hard to call. The CDR3 is made up of 13 amino acids. In germline, CDR1 is MNHEY, CDR2 SVGAGI. Trimming pared 0 bases from V and 6 bases from J, leaving 8 bases between. The CDR3 sequence is CASSYSGPHGYTF. The CDR3 bases are TGTGCCAGCAGTTACTCGGGCCCTCATGGCTACACCTTC.

This clone was seen just once. The chain joins TRBV28 to TRBJ1-1, with 7 bases that match TRBD1. The CDR3 has 15 residues. Per the germline V gene, CDR1 is MDHEN and CDR2 is SYDVKM. Trimming removed 6 bases from V and 4 bases from J; junction bases left unmatched: 11. CDR3: CASRPYRGSGTEAFF. In DNA, the CDR3 is TGTGCCAGCAGGCCGTACAGGGGTTCGGGCACTGAAGCTTTCTTT.

The rearrangement uses TRBV14 and TRBJ2-5; D is perhaps TRBD2 (5 bases). In germline, CDR1 is SGHDN, CDR2 FVKESK. Trimming left V 6 bases short and J 5 bases short, with 10 bases between. The length of the CDR3 is 12 residues. In nucleotides, the CDR3 is TGTGCCAGCAGTCGGGGTCGGGAGACCCAGTACTTC. Its translation is CASSRGRETQYF.

The DNA of the CDR3 is TGTGCCAGTAGGATCGACAGGGGTATCACCGGGGAGCTGTTTTTT. It encodes CASRIDRGITGELFF. The chain uses TRBV19 and TRBJ2-2; 8 bases are shared with TRBD1. Germline V lookup: CDR1 LNHDA, CDR2 SQIVND (reference sequence). V lost 6 bases, J lost 4 bases, and 7 bases stayed unmatched. The CDR3 length is 15 residues.

The chain links TRBV5-1 to TRBJ2-2; TRBD1 agrees at 10 bases. The germline V gene has CDR1 SGHRS and CDR2 YFSETQ. CDR3 length equals 15 residues. V shed 0 bases, J shed 7 bases, and the junction held 3 bases outside the gene matches. In nucleotides, the CDR3 is TGCGCCAGCAGCTTGGACGGGACAGGGGTCGGGGAGCTGTTTTTT. This sequence encodes CASSLDGTGVGELFF.

V gene TRBV4-2 combines with J gene TRBJ2-5, with D hard to call. This CDR3 is built from 15 residues. Trimming pared 4 bases from V and 4 bases from J, leaving 16 bases between. The germline V gene has CDR1 LGHNA and CDR2 YNFKEQ. The CDR3 here is CASSPDALGGETQYF. As DNA, the CDR3 is TGTGCCAGCAGCCCCGACGCTCTAGGTGGAGAGACCCAGTACTTC.

This chain links TRBV6-5 with TRBJ2-7; TRBD2 might be the D (6 bases). Deletions cut 6 bases from V and 2 bases from J, with 14 bases between. The CDR3 spans 14 residues. The V gene's germline CDR1 is MNHEY and CDR2 SVGAGI. The CDR3 nucleotides read TGTGCCAGCAGCCCCGGGACTTCTACCTACGAGCAGTACTTC. This translates into CASSPGTSTYEQYF.

V usage is TRBV29-1 and J usage is TRBJ2-7, with TRBD1 matching over 9 bases. Losses at the gene ends were 5 bases for V and 3 bases for J; bases not matched to a gene: 8. This CDR3 comprises 14 residues. Per germline, CDR1 SQVTM and CDR2 ANQGSEA. DNA of the CDR3: TGCAGCGTTCGGGACAGGGCAGACTTCTACGAGCAGTACTTC. It encodes CSVRDRADFYEQYF.

This clone was picked up a small number of times. The V and J genes are TRBV6-5 and TRBJ1-1; D gene uncertain. Germline V CDR1 and CDR2: MNHEY, SVGAGI. The CDR3 totals 14 residues. V was cut by 5 bases and J by 1 base, with 11 bases left in between. In nucleotides, the CDR3 is TGTGCCAGCAGTGGCCGTGGAGAGAACACTGAAGCTTTCTTT. Translating gives CASSGRGENTEAFF.

The CDR3 region is CASSQGQGSGTGELFF. The CDR3 coding sequence is TGTGCCAGCAGCCAAGGACAGGGCTCGGGCACCGGGGAGCTGTTTTTT. The chain uses TRBV7-8 and TRBJ2-2; 8 nucleotides match TRBD1. CDR1 SGHVS and CDR2 FQNEAQ come from the germline V gene. This CDR3 contains 16 residues. J lost 4 bases, V lost 5 bases, and 9 bases had no gene match.

J is TRBJ1-2 and V is TRBV27, with D possibly matching TRBD1 (6 bases). The CDR3 is 17 residues long. Trimming cost V 2 bases and J 4 bases, with 20 bases left between them. CDR1 and CDR2 (germline): MNHEY, SMNVEV (reference sequence). The CDR3 protein is CASSLTVGGRLGYGYTF. The CDR3 region has the DNA TGTGCCAGCAGTTTAACGGTCGGGGGGCGGTTGGGCTATGGCTACACCTTC.

The rearrangement uses TRBV2 and TRBJ1-2, with 9 bases matching TRBD1. With V trimmed by 4 bases and J by 7 bases, 7 bases remained unmatched. The V gene's germline CDR1 is SNHLY and CDR2 FYNNEI. There are 14 residues in the CDR3. The CDR3 DNA follows: TGTGCCAGCAGTGGGACAGGGGAAAGTGGTGGCTACACCTTC. It yields the protein CASSGTGESGGYTF.